This record looks at one T cell receptor (beta chain) sequence and its context. The antigen remains unidentified. The table came from immunoSEQ multiplex PCR; TCRdb's copy has only in-frame clones and leaves some out. Of 90,000 to 95,000 clones in the sample, roughly three quarters were seen once. The data are from a study of cytotoxic CD8 clonotypes in ibrutinib-treated CLL. Findings and limits, study-wide: Sampling times, which were not matched between the groups, differed between sustained-remission patients and progressing patients. Baseline clonality, above age-matched healthy donor levels, tracked circulating CD8+ T-cell counts.

Trimming left V 8 bases short and J 5 bases short, with 10 bases between. The CDR3 consists of 11 residues. Germline CDR1 is SQVTM and CDR2 is ANQGSEA. The specimen was PBMCs, collected after 24 months of ibrutinib treatment. The chain employs TRBV29-1 and TRBJ2-1; TRBD1 might be the D (5 bases). The source of this sequence is a human donor with chronic lymphocytic leukemia. CDR3 in DNA: TGCAGCAAACCACAGGACAATGAGCAGTTCTTC. Its translation: CSKPQDNEQFF.